This T cell receptor (beta chain) was sequenced during a study of blood T cell repertoires in COVID-19. Overall study context: COVID-19 samples from acute and convalescent phases originated in the United States, Italy and Spain. Sample material is recorded as cDNA or gDNA derived from T cells, B-cell-depleted T cells, or PBMCs.

Germline-derived CDR1 and CDR2 are LNHDA and SQIVND (reference sequence). The CDR3 is made up of 15 amino acids. The germline V and J ends were trimmed by 5 bases and 3 bases, with 16 bases remaining between them. Per the original methods: Amplification of reference gene primers was used by the study to estimate nucleated cell counts. TCRdb's copy holds only in-frame clones and misses some; the assay was immunoSEQ multiplex PCR. The D gene and trimming were derived from the DNA, and the V and J assignments and clone size from that table. The sample carries some 110,000 clones, approximately 88% recorded once.

Sample: peripheral blood. The J gene is TRBJ2-5, the V gene TRBV19, with a possible D match to TRBD1 (6 bases). This TCR was recovered from a woman in her 70s with acute or convalescent COVID-19. The CDR3 here is CASSSTGIGEETQYF. CDR3 bases: TGTGCCAGTAGTTCTACAGGGATAGGAGAAGAGACCCAGTACTTC.